This T cell receptor beta chain appears in the sequencing data of a study of shared clonotypes between healthy human individuals. V was shortened by 7 bases and J by 6 bases, with 17 bases between the two germline ends. The CDR3 totals 14 residues. Germline V gene lookup returns CDR1 MNHNS and CDR2 SASEGT. The data were produced by immunoSEQ multiplex PCR, yet TCRdb's version contains in-frame clones alone and is incomplete. The repertoire consists of roughly 2.2 million clones, with approximately 90% occurring once and the leading ten covering around 0.38%. V gene TRBV6-1 combines with J gene TRBJ2-3; weak D call: TRBD2 (5 bases). The receptor was derived from a man between 18 and 29 years old in good health. Some clones in this sample may be carry-over from other donors' samples. Source material: naive CD4+ T cells from PBMCs. Sample subset: CD45RA+ positively selected. The CDR3: CASTSLDRGDTQYF. DNA for the CDR3: TGTGCCAGCACCTCTCTTGACCGCGGGGATACGCAGTATTTT.